This TCR beta chain originates from a study of identical twins. Study-level findings and limits: Insertions were reduced in abundant cord blood beta clonotypes but not in memory repertoires.

Template switching supplied a universal primer site; unique molecular identifiers were carried on the cDNA. Each CDR3 protein is one row after TCRdb ran MiXCR on the 5' RACE reads. The profile shows around 680,000 distinct CDR3 sequences, about 9.4% of them singletons. This clonotype was picked up a small number of times. Its target is unknown. The donors were all healthy and Caucasian. The CDR3 loop spans 14 amino acids. Germline loops: CDR1 SGHRS, CDR2 YFSETQ. The V and J ends lost 4 bases and 9 bases, in that order; junction bases with no gene match: 8. This sample also belongs to another study, concerning yellow fever vaccine responses in identical twins. From that study: Reportedly, twins showed a vaccine T cell response that looked partly convergent and partly personalized.

Material: PBMCs. The TCR sequence derives from a woman between 18 and 30 years old in good health. V usage is TRBV5-1 and J usage is TRBJ2-1, with TRBD2 matching over 9 bases. CDR3 in DNA: TGCGCCAGCAGCAGTGGCGGGAGGGCCTTTGAGCAGTTCTTC. It specifies CASSSGGRAFEQFF.